Shown below are 31 T cell receptor beta chains from a single sample sequenced in a study of cytomegalovirus exposure and HLA in healthy donors. A multiplex PCR was run with 60 Vbeta primers and 13 Jbeta primers. TCRdb keeps only in-frame clones here, not all; method: immunoSEQ multiplex PCR. The sample's table shows tens of thousands of clones. The sequencing sample was made of PBMCs. Receptor source: a male donor in good health and CMV-seronegative.

The V and J genes are TRBV28 and TRBJ2-1, with 8 positions matching TRBD2. The CDR3 is 15 amino acids. CDR1 and CDR2 (germline): MDHEN, SYDVKM. V lost 3 bases, J lost 5 bases, and 6 bases stayed unmatched. CDR3 DNA sequence: TGTGCCAGCAGTTTTCAGCGGGGGTCACACAATGAGCAGTTCTTC. Its protein product is CASSFQRGSHNEQFF.

The chain links TRBV4-2 to TRBJ2-5; D is perhaps TRBD1 (5 bases). CDR1 is LGHNA, CDR2 YNFKEQ, per germline. The CDR3 runs 17 residues. V lost 0 bases to trimming and J lost 5 bases, with 19 bases between them. The CDR3 DNA reads as TGTGCCAGCAGCCAAGATGGTGGGGCTTCAGGGCGTGAGACCCAGTACTTC. It yields the protein CASSQDGGASGRETQYF.

This rearrangement joins TRBV19 to TRBJ2-3; D may be TRBD1 (6 bases). V dropped 7 bases and J dropped 1 base, with 12 bases sitting between them. This CDR3 spans 14 amino acids. Germline V lookup: CDR1 LNHDA, CDR2 SQIVND (reference sequence). The CDR3 DNA follows: TGTGCCAGTACTACGGGACAAGGCACAGATACGCAGTATTTT. It translates to CASTTGQGTDTQYF.

The CDR3 here is CASSGKGVVETQYF. The DNA for the CDR3 is TGTGCCAGCAGTGGAAAGGGGGTGGTGGAGACCCAGTACTTC. This chain joins TRBV6-1 and TRBJ2-5, with D possibly being TRBD1 (6 bases). Looked up from germline, CDR1 is MNHNS and CDR2 is SASEGT. V lost 4 bases to trimming and J lost 5 bases, with 14 bases between them. The CDR3 has 14 residues.

The V and J genes are TRBV4-1 and TRBJ2-3; 10 bases are a match to TRBD1. J was trimmed by 5 bases and V by 0 bases; bases with no gene match: 8. The CDR3 totals 17 residues. The germline V gene encodes CDR1 MGHRA and CDR2 YSYEKL. The CDR3 sequence: CASSQDLGTGALDTQYF. CDR3 nucleotides: TGCGCCAGCAGCCAAGATCTTGGGACAGGGGCCTTAGATACGCAGTATTTT.

The chain recombines TRBV2 with TRBJ1-3; 8 nucleotides align to TRBD1. Per the germline V gene, CDR1 is SNHLY and CDR2 is FYNNEI. The CDR3 runs to 15 residues. Trimming cost V 4 bases and J 3 bases; bases outside gene matches: 5. CDR3 residues: CASSGGDRGGNTIYF. Here the CDR3 DNA reads TGTGCCAGCAGTGGTGGAGACAGGGGTGGAAACACCATATATTTT.

The rearrangement joins TRBV7-2 to TRBJ1-1; D remains unclear. CDR3 size: 12 residues. The germline V gene encodes CDR1 SGHTA and CDR2 FQGNSA. V lost 5 bases to trimming and J lost 8 bases, with 12 bases between them. Written as DNA, the CDR3 is TGTGCCAGCAGCCCGAATCGCGGGGAAGCTTTCTTT. As protein: CASSPNRGEAFF.

The V and J genes are TRBV9 and TRBJ2-1, with D perhaps matching TRBD2 (5 bases). The CDR3 consists of 15 residues. V lost 0 bases and J 4 bases, leaving 11 bases between the germline ends. The germline V gene has CDR1 SGDLS and CDR2 YYNGEE. The CDR3 region is CASSVEAAEYNEQFF. CDR3 DNA: TGTGCCAGCAGCGTAGAAGCGGCCGAATACAATGAGCAGTTCTTC.

V and J are TRBV11-2 and TRBJ1-1, with TRBD1 matching 11 bases. Germline V lookup: CDR1 SGHAT, CDR2 FQNNGV. V trimming: 5 bases; J trimming: 4 bases; junction bases outside the gene matches: 6. The CDR3 totals 15 residues. For the CDR3, the DNA is TGTGCCAGCAGCGTCTTTGGGACAGGGGGCACTGAAGCTTTCTTT. Protein: CASSVFGTGGTEAFF. Looking up the rest from reference TRBV11-2 and TRBJ1-1 gives the full variable domain: EAGVAQSPRYKIIEKRQSVAFWCNPISGHATLYWYQQILGQGPKLLIQFQNNGVVDDSQLPKDRFSAERLKGVDSTLKIQPAKLEDSAVYLCASSVFGTGGTEAFFGQGTRLTVV.

V and J are TRBV18 and TRBJ2-7; 9 bases fit TRBD2. V was pared by 3 bases and J by 6 bases, with 12 bases of the junction left unmatched. This CDR3 contains 16 residues. CDR1 is KGHSH and CDR2 is LQKENI in the germline V gene. The CDR3 bases are TGTGCCAGCTCACCTACGTTAATAGCGGGAGAGGGCGAGCAGTACTTC. As protein: CASSPTLIAGEGEQYF.

V usage is TRBV6-5 and J usage is TRBJ2-7; 11 positions agree with TRBD2. Germline V gene lookup returns CDR1 MNHEY and CDR2 SVGAGI. The junction had 5 bases not matched to a gene; V was cut back by 3 bases and J by 4 bases. The CDR3 runs to 15 residues. The CDR3 region is CASSYVRLAGYEQYF. The CDR3 DNA reads as TGTGCCAGCAGTTATGTGCGACTAGCGGGGTACGAGCAGTACTTC.

The chain links TRBV29-1 to TRBJ2-7; 7 bases line up with TRBD1. Germline loops: CDR1 SQVTM, CDR2 ANQGSEA. There are 11 residues in the CDR3. V lost 6 bases and J lost 5; bases outside the gene matches: 4. The CDR3 protein is CSVTGADEQYF. The CDR3 DNA is TGCAGCGTCACAGGGGCCGACGAGCAGTACTTC.

The CDR3 DNA sequence: TGCGCCAGCAGCCGAGGACTAGCAATAAATGAGCAGTTCTTC. It encodes CASSRGLAINEQFF. The chain carries TRBV4-1 and TRBJ2-1; the match to TRBD2 covers 8 bases. This CDR3 spans 14 amino acids. Losses at the gene ends were 4 bases for V and 7 bases for J; bases not matched to a gene: 6. CDR1 and CDR2 from the germline V gene are MGHRA and YSYEKL.

The chain carries TRBV6-6 and TRBJ2-1, with TRBD2 as a possible D gene (5 bases). The CDR3 has 14 residues. The germline gives CDR1 MNHNY, CDR2 SVGAGI (reference sequence). Trimming stripped 2 bases from V and 2 bases from J, with 7 bases between. The CDR3 sequence is CASSYGSAYNEQFF. CDR3 in DNA: TGTGCCAGCAGTTACGGGAGCGCCTACAATGAGCAGTTCTTC.

The chain's CDR3 is CAISELAGVYNEQFF. CDR3 coding DNA: TGTGCCATCAGTGAGCTAGCGGGGGTATACAATGAGCAGTTCTTC. The chain couples TRBV10-3 to TRBJ2-1; TRBD2 aligns across 10 bases. The CDR3 covers 15 residues. The germline CDR1 and CDR2 sequences are ENHRY and SYGVKD. V dropped 2 bases and J dropped 4; count of bases not matched to a gene: 2.

This chain joins TRBV6-4 and TRBJ1-1, with 9 bases lining up with TRBD1. The ends lost 6 bases at V and 7 bases at J; junction bases unmatched: 3. This CDR3 contains 12 residues. From germline, CDR1 is MRHNA and CDR2 SNTAGT. The CDR3: CASRTTGGEAFF. The CDR3 coding sequence is TGTGCCAGCAGGACGACAGGGGGTGAAGCTTTCTTT.

The rearrangement joins TRBV7-3 to TRBJ1-5, with TRBD1 matching over 9 bases. CDR1 is SGHTA, CDR2 FQGTGA, per germline. The CDR3 is 16 residues long. J gave up 4 bases and V 3 bases, and 7 bases lay outside the gene matches. This CDR3 reads CASSFTEQGANQPQHF. The CDR3 nucleotides are TGTGCCAGCAGCTTCACAGAACAGGGGGCAAATCAGCCCCAGCATTTT. Supplemented by reference TRBV7-3 and TRBJ1-5, the full variable domain reads GAGVSQTPSNKVTEKGKYVELRCDPISGHTALYWYRQSLGQGPEFLIYFQGTGAADDSGLPNDRFFAVRPEGSVSTLKIQRTERGDSAVYLCASSFTEQGANQPQHFGDGTRLSIL.

The chain is built from TRBV14 and TRBJ2-1; 13 bases are a match to TRBD2. Germline CDR1 is SGHDN and CDR2 is FVKESK. The CDR3 has 17 amino acids. Trimming at V came to 3 bases and at J to 6 bases, leaving 8 bases not matched to a gene. CDR3 DNA sequence: TGTGCCAGCAGCCACCGCATAGGGACTAGCGGGACCAATGAGCAGTTCTTC. This codes for CASSHRIGTSGTNEQFF.

This rearrangement joins TRBV29-1 to TRBJ1-4, with TRBD1 matching over 7 bases. The V gene end was trimmed by 2 bases and the J gene end by 9 bases; junction bases not matched to a gene: 15. This CDR3 is 16 amino acids long. Germline V gives CDR1 SQVTM, CDR2 ANQGSEA. CDR3 sequence: CSVELSDGTVSKKLFF. The CDR3 region has the DNA TGCAGCGTTGAATTGAGCGACGGGACAGTTAGCAAAAAACTGTTTTTT.

The J gene is TRBJ2-5, the V gene TRBV4-2; 8 nucleotides match TRBD2. Trimming at V came to 0 bases and at J to 4 bases, leaving 4 bases not matched to a gene. CDR3 length: 15 amino acids. CDR1 is LGHNA, CDR2 YNFKEQ, per germline. The CDR3 sequence is CASSQEQAGAETQYF. CDR3 nucleotides: TGTGCCAGCAGCCAAGAGCAAGCGGGGGCAGAGACCCAGTACTTC.

The chain has TRBV28 and TRBJ1-2, with D perhaps TRBD1 (6 bases). This CDR3 is 15 amino acids long. Per germline, CDR1 MDHEN and CDR2 SYDVKM. V was clipped by 6 bases and J by 4 bases, with 18 bases between them. In DNA form, the CDR3 reads TGTGCCAGCAGCCCTCAGGGACAACCACGCTATGGCTACACCTTC. The encoded protein is CASSPQGQPRYGYTF.

The chain combines TRBV7-9 with TRBJ2-3; 8 positions agree with TRBD1. The V gene's germline CDR1 is SEHNR and CDR2 FQNEAQ (reference sequence). The V gene end was trimmed by 4 bases and the J gene end by 0 bases; junction bases not matched to a gene: 6. The CDR3 extends over 16 amino acids. CDR3: CASSSRTGRSTDTQYF. The CDR3 coding sequence is TGTGCCAGCAGCTCCCGGACAGGGAGAAGCACAGATACGCAGTATTTT.

This chain connects TRBV5-1 to TRBJ2-2; D is possibly TRBD1 (5 bases). This CDR3 is built from 15 residues. V lost 4 bases, J lost 6 bases, and 16 bases lay in between. The V gene's germline CDR1 is SGHRS and CDR2 YFSETQ. The CDR3 spells CASSPLEKGSGELFF. For the CDR3, the DNA is TGCGCCAGCAGCCCCCTTGAGAAGGGGTCCGGGGAGCTGTTTTTT.

The chain joins TRBV29-1 to TRBJ1-2, with a tentative D call TRBD1 (5 bases). The ends were cut back, 6 bases at V and 5 bases at J, with 10 bases in the middle. Germline V gene lookup returns CDR1 SQVTM and CDR2 ANQGSEA. This CDR3 is 11 amino acids long. CDR3 nucleotides: TGCAGCGTAATGACAGATTATGGCTACACCTTC. It translates to CSVMTDYGYTF.

The rearrangement joins TRBV7-9 to TRBJ1-3; D possibly corresponds to TRBD1 (5 bases). This CDR3 comprises 15 residues. V lost 5 bases and J 8 bases, leaving 19 bases between the germline ends. Germline V gene sequence: CDR1 SEHNR, CDR2 FQNEAQ (reference sequence). CDR3 region: CASSPRRGGLDTIYF. The CDR3 bases are TGTGCCAGCAGCCCCCGGCGGGGGGGTTTGGACACCATATATTTT.

The chain carries TRBV7-6 and TRBJ2-1, with a possible D match to TRBD2 (6 bases). The CDR3 spans 12 residues. Trimming stripped 3 bases from V and 10 bases from J, with 10 bases between. The germline gives CDR1 SGHVS, CDR2 FNYEAQ. The CDR3 reads CASSFGGTEQFF. CDR3 nucleotides: TGTGCCAGCAGCTTCGGGGGTACCGAGCAGTTCTTC. The full variable domain, with the rest looked up from reference TRBV7-6 and TRBJ2-1, is GAGVSQSPRYKVTKRGQDVALRCDPISGHVSLYWYRQALGQGPEFLTYFNYEAQQDKSGLPNDRFSAERPEGSISTLTIQRTEQRDSAMYRCASSFGGTEQFFGPGTRLTVL.

The chain is built from TRBV29-1 and TRBJ1-1, with 9 bases aligning to TRBD1. Germline assignment: CDR1 SQVTM and CDR2 ANQGSEA. The CDR3 covers 14 residues. V was pared by 4 bases and J by 7 bases, with 10 bases of the junction left unmatched. Here the CDR3 reads CSVGRDRDFGEAFF. The CDR3 DNA reads TGCAGCGTTGGCCGGGACAGGGACTTCGGTGAAGCTTTCTTT.

The chain couples TRBV5-1 to TRBJ2-7; TRBD1 agrees at 8 bases. The CDR3 consists of 16 residues. Germline assignment: CDR1 SGHRS and CDR2 YFSETQ. V shed 4 bases, J shed 4 bases, and the junction held 13 bases outside the gene matches. The CDR3 sequence: CASSVSPGQEGYEQYF. The CDR3 nucleotides read TGCGCCAGCAGCGTCTCTCCGGGACAGGAGGGTTACGAGCAGTACTTC. Full variable domain (outside the CDR3, taken from reference TRBV5-1 and TRBJ2-7): KAGVTQTPRYLIKTRGQQVTLSCSPISGHRSVSWYQQTPGQGLQFLFEYFSETQRNKGNFPGRFSGRQFSNSRSEMNVSTLELGDSALYLCASSVSPGQEGYEQYFGPGTRLTVT.

This chain connects TRBV5-5 to TRBJ1-2, with TRBD1 matching over 9 bases. With 4 bases clipped from V and 4 bases from J, the junction kept 5 bases outside the gene matches. The CDR3 sequence is 14 residues long. Per germline, CDR1 SGHKS and CDR2 YYEKEE (reference sequence). CDR3 DNA: TGTGCCAGCAGCCCCCCGGACAGGGGCTATGGCTACACCTTC. Its protein product is CASSPPDRGYGYTF.

The chain employs TRBV28 and TRBJ2-7, with 8 bases matching TRBD1. Germline-derived CDR1 and CDR2 are MDHEN and SYDVKM. V dropped 7 bases and J dropped 5; count of bases not matched to a gene: 10. This CDR3 has 14 amino acids. CDR3 sequence reads: CASIDRTGRHEQYF. As DNA, the CDR3 is TGTGCCAGCATCGACCGGACAGGGCGCCACGAGCAGTACTTC. The whole variable domain, remainder taken from reference TRBV28 and TRBJ2-7, is DVKVTQSSRYLVKRTGEKVFLECVQDMDHENMFWYRQDPGLGLRLIYFSYDVKMKEKGDIPEGYSVSREKKERFSLILESASTNQTSMYLCASIDRTGRHEQYFGPGTRLTVT.

The J gene is TRBJ1-6, the V gene TRBV4-2, with no clear D. The V gene's germline CDR1 is LGHNA and CDR2 YNFKEQ. The CDR3 has 15 residues. V dropped 1 base and J dropped 8 bases, with 12 bases sitting between them. CDR3 residues: CASSQGTGIDSPLHF. CDR3 nucleotides: TGTGCCAGCAGCCAAGGTACGGGAATCGATTCACCCCTCCACTTT.